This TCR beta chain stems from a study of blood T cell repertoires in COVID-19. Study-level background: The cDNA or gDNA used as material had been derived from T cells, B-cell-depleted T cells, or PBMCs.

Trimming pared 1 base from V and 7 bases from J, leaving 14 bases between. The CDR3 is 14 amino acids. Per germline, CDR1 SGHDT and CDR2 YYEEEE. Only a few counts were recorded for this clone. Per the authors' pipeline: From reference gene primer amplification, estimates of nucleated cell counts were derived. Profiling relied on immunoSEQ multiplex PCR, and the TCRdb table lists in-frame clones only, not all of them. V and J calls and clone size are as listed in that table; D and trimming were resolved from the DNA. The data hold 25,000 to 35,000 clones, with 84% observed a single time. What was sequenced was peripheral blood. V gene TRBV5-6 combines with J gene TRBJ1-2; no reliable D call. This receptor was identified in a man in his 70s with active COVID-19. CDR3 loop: CASSLYGPGGGYTF. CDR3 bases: TGTGCCAGCAGCTTGTACGGCCCCGGCGGTGGCTACACCTTC.